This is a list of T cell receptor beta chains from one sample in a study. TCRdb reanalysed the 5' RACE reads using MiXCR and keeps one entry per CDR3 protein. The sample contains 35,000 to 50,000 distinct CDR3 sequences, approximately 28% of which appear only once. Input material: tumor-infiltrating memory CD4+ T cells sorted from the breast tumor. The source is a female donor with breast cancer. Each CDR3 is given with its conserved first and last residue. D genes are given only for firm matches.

CASSQGSGKDTQYF	TRBV4-1	NA	TRBJ2-3
CSARPGSRALEQYF	TRBV20-1	NA	TRBJ2-7
CASSLEGSIYEQYF	TRBV5-7	NA	TRBJ2-7
CASSPGQGFGELFF	TRBV9	TRBD1	TRBJ2-2
CASSLGVEPVPSSYGYTF	TRBV5-6	NA	TRBJ1-2
CASSLRGPHNEQFF	TRBV5-1	NA	TRBJ2-1
CASSIIAASGGGPNEQFF	TRBV5-1	NA	TRBJ2-1
CASGESTGNEQYF	TRBV10-1	TRBD1	TRBJ2-7
CASSSRTDSSTDTQYF	TRBV27	NA	TRBJ2-3
CASSQTSFTDTQYF	TRBV5-1	NA	TRBJ2-3
CASSLDGTTGYTF	TRBV5-4	NA	TRBJ1-2
CASTPGQANEKLFF	TRBV9	NA	TRBJ1-4
CASRGQGTEAFF	TRBV27	NA	TRBJ1-1
CASSQDTGRAGELFF	TRBV4-3	TRBD2	TRBJ2-2
CASSFGQETYEQYF	TRBV6-2/TRBV6-3	TRBD1	TRBJ2-7
CASSLNNRGRTQYF	TRBV27	NA	TRBJ2-3
CASRELAGGQETQYF	TRBV6-2/TRBV6-3	TRBD2	TRBJ2-5
CASSRQGRINQPQHF	TRBV6-2/TRBV6-3	TRBD1	TRBJ1-5
CASSPSGAATGYEQYF	TRBV11-2	NA	TRBJ2-7